This record concerns one T cell receptor (beta chain) sequence. Its antigen is unidentified. This sample stems from a study of T cells in narcolepsy. General study points: Reportedly, autoreactive clonotypes were serially detected in patients' blood but not controls'.

V lost 0 bases and J 3 bases, leaving 9 bases between the germline ends. Germline CDR1 SGHDT, CDR2 YYEEEE. The CDR3 length is 14 residues. Assay used: immunoSEQ multiplex PCR; TCRdb lists only in-frame clones, some missing. This sample has tens of thousands of clones, with roughly four fifths found just once. The chain has TRBV5-6 and TRBJ1-2; D is unclear. Sequencing was performed on CD45RA- memory CD4+ T cells from PBMCs. This clonotype was obtained from a human donor with narcolepsy. For the CDR3, the DNA is TGTGCCAGCAGCTTGGCCGGACTGCACTATGGCTACACCTTC. It specifies CASSLAGLHYGYTF.